This passage covers 29 T cell receptor beta chains from one sample sequenced in a study of cytomegalovirus exposure and HLA in healthy donors. Produced via immunoSEQ multiplex PCR; TCRdb's table is partial and in-frame only. The sample includes around 70,000 clones, approximately 95% seen only once; the top ten take less than 2%. The sequenced sample was PBMCs. These receptors originate from a young man in good health and CMV-seropositive.

The rearrangement links TRBV19 to TRBJ1-2, with D unresolved. Per germline, CDR1 LNHDA and CDR2 SQIVND (reference sequence). V was shortened by 7 bases and J by 4 bases, with 22 bases between the two germline ends. The CDR3 spans 16 residues. CDR3 in DNA: TGTGCCAGTACCCCCGGAGAGGGCCCGACCTTCTATGGCTACACCTTC. Translated, it gives CASTPGEGPTFYGYTF.

The chain uses TRBV5-1 and TRBJ2-2, with 9 positions matching TRBD1. The CDR3 contains 17 residues. Per germline, CDR1 SGHRS and CDR2 YFSETQ. The V and J ends lost 4 bases and 3 bases, in that order; junction bases with no gene match: 10. This CDR3 is CASSTLRTGVDTGELFF. The CDR3, as DNA: TGCGCCAGCAGCACCCTTAGGACAGGGGTTGACACCGGGGAGCTGTTTTTT.

The V and J genes are TRBV29-1 and TRBJ2-1; 13 nucleotides agree with TRBD2. This CDR3 contains 16 residues. The germline gives CDR1 SQVTM, CDR2 ANQGSEA. Unmatched junction bases numbered 5, after V lost 4 bases and J lost 2 bases. CDR3 amino acids: CSVVGLAGSPYNEQFF. CDR3 sequence (DNA): TGCAGCGTTGTGGGACTAGCGGGATCCCCCTACAATGAGCAGTTCTTC.

The genes are TRBV18 and TRBJ1-3, with TRBD1 matching 8 bases. The CDR3 extends over 17 amino acids. Germline CDR1 is KGHSH and CDR2 is LQKENI. V lost 3 bases to trimming and J lost 3 bases; unmatched junction nucleotides: 10. CDR3 region: CASSPNGQGAGGNTIYF. The DNA of the CDR3 is TGTGCCAGCTCACCGAACGGACAGGGCGCCGGTGGAAACACCATATATTTT.

This rearrangement joins TRBV5-1 to TRBJ2-5; TRBD2 agrees at 9 bases. CDR3 length: 16 residues. Germline CDR1 SGHRS, CDR2 YFSETQ. Trimming took 9 bases from V and 4 from J; bases not matched to a gene: 16. The DNA of the CDR3 is TGCGCCATCAGTGCTCGAATCGGACTAGCGATAGAGACCCAGTACTTC. It is translated as CAISARIGLAIETQYF.

The chain has TRBV28 and TRBJ2-4; TRBD2 is a possible D gene (6 bases). Trimming shortened V by 2 bases and J by 0 bases, and 8 bases separated the two germline ends. Germline V gene lookup returns CDR1 MDHEN and CDR2 SYDVKM. There are 15 residues in the CDR3. In DNA form, the CDR3 reads TGTGCCAGCAGTTTAGAGGGACTAGCCAAAAACATTCAGTACTTC. This sequence encodes CASSLEGLAKNIQYF.

The chain has TRBV10-2 and TRBJ1-5, with unresolved D. V lost 0 bases, J lost 1 base, and 7 bases lay in between. Germline-derived CDR1 and CDR2 are WSHSY and SAAADI. This CDR3 is built from 15 residues. As DNA, the CDR3 is TGCGCCAGCAGTGAGTCGAGCTTAAGCAATCAGCCCCAGCATTTT. Translation: CASSESSLSNQPQHF.

The gene calls are TRBV6-6 and TRBJ2-7; 7 bases are a match to TRBD1. The junction had 9 bases not matched to a gene; V was cut back by 5 bases and J by 2 bases. Germline CDR1 is MNHNY and CDR2 is SVGAGI (reference sequence). The CDR3 is 15 amino acids. The CDR3 protein is CASSTGAEGAYEQYF. CDR3 bases: TGTGCCAGCAGTACAGGGGCTGAGGGGGCCTACGAGCAGTACTTC.

CDR3 protein: CASSDRANTGELFF. The CDR3 region has the DNA TGTGCCAGCAGTGACAGGGCGAACACCGGGGAGCTGTTTTTT. The chain couples TRBV2 to TRBJ2-2, with a possible D match to TRBD1 (5 bases). The germline V gene has CDR1 SNHLY and CDR2 FYNNEI. The V end lost 3 bases, the J end lost 0 bases, and 5 bases lay between the germline ends. The CDR3 contains 14 residues.

The V and J genes are TRBV28 and TRBJ1-4; 9 bases align to TRBD1. This CDR3 region has 15 residues. From germline, CDR1 is MDHEN and CDR2 SYDVKM. V trimming: 7 bases; J trimming: 8 bases; junction bases outside the gene matches: 11. The CDR3 sequence: CASNLPGQGGEKLFF. Here the CDR3 DNA reads TGTGCCAGCAACCTACCGGGACAGGGAGGGGAAAAACTGTTTTTT.

V and J are TRBV27 and TRBJ1-2; weak D call: TRBD1 (5 bases). Germline assignment: CDR1 MNHEY and CDR2 SMNVEV (reference sequence). The V end lost 4 bases, the J end lost 4 bases, and 16 bases lay between the germline ends. The CDR3 contains 15 residues. Written as DNA, the CDR3 is TGTGCCAGCAGTTGGTCTTCCCAGGGAGGCTATGGCTACACCTTC. Amino acids: CASSWSSQGGYGYTF.

The V call is TRBV28, the J call TRBJ2-3; TRBD2 agrees at 10 bases. With V trimmed by 3 bases and J by 5 bases, 8 bases remained unmatched. CDR3 length: 16 residues. Per the germline V gene, CDR1 is MDHEN and CDR2 is SYDVKM. CDR3 region: CASSLYLAGAGDTQYF. CDR3 nucleotide sequence: TGTGCCAGCAGTTTGTATCTAGCGGGAGCGGGAGATACGCAGTATTTT.

The rearrangement links TRBV7-3 to TRBJ1-2; maybe TRBD1 (5 bases). The V end was cut by 5 bases, the J end by 10 bases, with 17 bases between. CDR1 is SGHTA and CDR2 is FQGTGA in the germline V gene. The CDR3 consists of 13 residues. The CDR3 reads CASSQGVGHSYTF. As DNA, the CDR3 is TGTGCCAGCAGCCAAGGGGTAGGACATTCCTACACCTTC.

The gene calls are TRBV2 and TRBJ2-7, with TRBD2 matching over 11 bases. This CDR3 contains 15 residues. Germline CDR1 is SNHLY and CDR2 is FYNNEI. The junction had 8 bases not matched to a gene; V was cut back by 8 bases and J by 2 bases. The DNA for the CDR3 is TGTGCCAGCCCAAGTACTAGCGGGAGTCCCTACGAGCAGTACTTC. Translation: CASPSTSGSPYEQYF.

As DNA, the CDR3 is TGTGCCTGGAGTAAATCCAACAGGGTGCTCTCTGGAAACACCATATATTTT. Protein sequence: CAWSKSNRVLSGNTIYF. The chain is built from TRBV30 and TRBJ1-3, with D perhaps matching TRBD1 (6 bases). Germline V gene lookup returns CDR1 GTSNPN and CDR2 SVGIG (reference sequence). V lost 2 bases and J 0 bases, leaving 17 bases between the germline ends. The CDR3 totals 17 residues.

The gene calls are TRBV6-6 and TRBJ2-4; possibly TRBD2 for D (6 bases). Deletions cut 5 bases from V and 3 bases from J, with 17 bases between. The CDR3 loop spans 16 amino acids. Germline CDR1 MNHNY, CDR2 SVGAGI (reference sequence). CDR3 sequence (DNA): TGTGCCAGCAGTCAGATGACACTAGCCTACAAAAACATTCAGTACTTC. It yields the protein CASSQMTLAYKNIQYF.

V usage is TRBV30 and J usage is TRBJ2-7, with D tentatively TRBD1 (5 bases). V lost 4 bases, J lost 7 bases, and 26 bases lay in between. This CDR3 contains 16 residues. Germline CDR1 and CDR2: GTSNPN and SVGIG (reference sequence). The CDR3 sequence: CAWNYRKASRVGEQYF. CDR3 bases: TGTGCCTGGAACTACAGGAAAGCTTCAAGAGTGGGGGAGCAGTACTTC.

The V call is TRBV5-1, the J call TRBJ2-1; 9 bases align to TRBD1. CDR3 length: 15 amino acids. V lost 1 base and J lost 5; bases outside the gene matches: 4. The germline V gene encodes CDR1 SGHRS and CDR2 YFSETQ. The CDR3, as DNA: TGCGCCAGCAGCTTGTCGGGACAGGGTAACAATGAGCAGTTCTTC. Translating gives CASSLSGQGNNEQFF.

The CDR3 DNA is TGTGCCAGCAGCCCAGGGACATTAGATCAGCCCCAGCATTTT. Residues: CASSPGTLDQPQHF. V gene TRBV7-9 combines with J gene TRBJ1-5; TRBD1 is a possible D gene (6 bases). Germline values: CDR1 SEHNR, CDR2 FQNEAQ (reference sequence). V was shortened by 5 bases and J by 5 bases, with 13 bases between the two germline ends. The CDR3 totals 14 residues.

The chain links TRBV25-1 to TRBJ1-5; D is possibly TRBD1 (5 bases). Trimming pared 3 bases from V and 9 bases from J, leaving 6 bases between. CDR3 length equals 11 residues. Per the germline V gene, CDR1 is MGHDK and CDR2 is SYGVNS. The CDR3 DNA reads TGTGCCAGCAGTGACGGGGGGCCCCAGCATTTT. This translates into CASSDGGPQHF.

CDR3 sequence reads: CASSTEGHNTEAFF. The CDR3 coding sequence is TGTGCCAGTAGTACCGAGGGCCACAACACTGAAGCTTTCTTT. The V call is TRBV19, the J call TRBJ1-1, with no clear D. The germline gives CDR1 LNHDA, CDR2 SQIVND (reference sequence). This CDR3 spans 14 amino acids. The V gene lost 4 bases and the J gene lost 2 bases, with 11 bases spanning the gap.

Concerning this clone: A read error may account for a junction end that differs from germline. This chain links TRBV7-7 with TRBJ2-5; a weak D match, TRBD2 (5 bases). This CDR3 has 15 residues. Germline CDR1 and CDR2: SSHAT and FNYEAQ (reference sequence). The DNA of the CDR3 is TGTGCTAGCAGCCGTACCTCGGGGTACCAAGAGACCCAGTACTTC. This codes for CASSRTSGYQETQYF.

The rearrangement links TRBV6-6 to TRBJ2-7, with TRBD2 matching over 7 bases. CDR3 length equals 15 residues. J gave up 0 bases and V 4 bases, and 6 bases lay outside the gene matches. Germline V gene lookup returns CDR1 MNHNY and CDR2 SVGAGI (reference sequence). The CDR3 DNA reads as TGTGCCAGCAGTTCCCGAGCGGGACGCTCCTACGAGCAGTACTTC. Translated: CASSSRAGRSYEQYF.

This clone has only one observation. The V gene is TRBV9, the J gene TRBJ2-1; 13 bases align to TRBD2. Per germline, CDR1 SGDLS and CDR2 YYNGEE. V trimming: 0 bases; J trimming: 7 bases; junction bases outside the gene matches: 4. The CDR3 totals 16 residues. The CDR3 DNA is TGTGCCAGCAGCGTAGGTGGACTAGCGGGAGTTAATGAGCAGTTCTTC. Translation: CASSVGGLAGVNEQFF. The whole variable domain, filled in from reference TRBV9 and TRBJ2-1, reads DSGVTQTPKHLITATGQRVTLRCSPRSGDLSVYWYQQSLDQGLQFLIQYYNGEERAKGNILERFSAQQFPDLHSELNLSSLELGDSALYFCASSVGGLAGVNEQFFGPGTRLTVL.

This clone was observed once. The V gene is TRBV29-1, the J gene TRBJ1-2; 10 nucleotides match TRBD1. CDR3 size: 16 residues. Germline trimming cut 7 bases from V and 4 bases from J; bases unmatched to any gene: 15. The germline V gene encodes CDR1 SQVTM and CDR2 ANQGSEA. CDR3 loop: CSAQGTGETGGYGYTF. The CDR3 DNA reads TGCAGCGCCCAAGGGACAGGGGAGACCGGGGGCTATGGCTACACCTTC.

This clone rates as medium-sized. CDR3 sequence (DNA): TGTGCCAGCAGCCAAGAGTTCTCGACAGCAACTAATGAAAAACTGTTTTTT. Translation: CASSQEFSTATNEKLFF. The chain has TRBV4-2 and TRBJ1-4, with a tentative D call TRBD1 (5 bases). V lost 0 bases and J lost 0, with 11 bases in between. CDR1 is LGHNA, CDR2 YNFKEQ, per germline. The CDR3 totals 17 residues.

The chain employs TRBV6-5 and TRBJ2-1, with a weak D call TRBD2 (5 bases). The ends were cut back, 0 bases at V and 3 bases at J, with 9 bases in the middle. Germline CDR1 and CDR2: MNHEY and SVGAGI. This CDR3 spans 15 amino acids. Here the CDR3 reads CASSYSSGNYNEQFF. CDR3 coding DNA: TGTGCCAGCAGTTACTCGTCCGGGAACTACAATGAGCAGTTCTTC.

The chain carries TRBV9 and TRBJ2-7; D not resolved. CDR1 is SGDLS and CDR2 is YYNGEE in the germline V gene. Trimming pared 0 bases from V and 4 bases from J, leaving 11 bases between. The CDR3 has 14 amino acids. CDR3 in amino acids: CASSVASVGYEQYF. CDR3 in DNA: TGTGCCAGCAGCGTAGCTTCGGTCGGGTACGAGCAGTACTTC.

The J gene is TRBJ2-1, the V gene TRBV5-4; TRBD1 is a possible D gene (6 bases). The CDR3 spans 15 residues. Germline assignment: CDR1 SGHNT and CDR2 YYREEE (reference sequence). V was cut by 4 bases and J by 0 bases, with 11 bases left in between. The CDR3, as DNA: TGTGCCAGCAGCCTTGGGACAAGCTCCTACAATGAGCAGTTCTTC. Protein: CASSLGTSSYNEQFF.